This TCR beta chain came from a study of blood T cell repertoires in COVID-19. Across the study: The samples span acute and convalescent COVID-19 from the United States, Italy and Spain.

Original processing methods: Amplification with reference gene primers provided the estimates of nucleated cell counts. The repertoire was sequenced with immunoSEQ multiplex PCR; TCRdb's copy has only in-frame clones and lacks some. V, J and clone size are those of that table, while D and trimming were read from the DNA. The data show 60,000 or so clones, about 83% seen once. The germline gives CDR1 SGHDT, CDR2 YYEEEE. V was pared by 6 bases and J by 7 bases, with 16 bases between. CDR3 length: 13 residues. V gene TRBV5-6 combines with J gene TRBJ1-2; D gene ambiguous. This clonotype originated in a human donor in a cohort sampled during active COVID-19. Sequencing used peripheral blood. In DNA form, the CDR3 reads TGTGCCAGCACCTACAGCTTGGGAGGTGGCTACACCTTC. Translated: CASTYSLGGGYTF.